What follows are 19 T cell receptor beta chains derived from one specimen sequenced in a study of tumor-infiltrating lymphocytes in primary liver carcinoma. Co-extraction yielded RNA and DNA from approximately 22-30 mg of unsorted bulk tissue. With 500 to 650 ng total RNA as template and a constant-region primer, TCR beta cDNA was made. Three nested multiplex PCR rounds, a slightly modified ARM-PCR method, built the TCR beta libraries. Running 10 cycles apiece, the first two PCR rounds relied on TRBV1-TRBV30 forward primers together with a C-beta reverse primer. TCRdb reanalysed the multiplex PCR reads using MiXCR and keeps one entry per CDR3 protein. This repertoire shows roughly 50,000 distinct CDR3 sequences, over 65% found once; its top ten account for under 30%. Sequencing used liver tumor tissue from sampling region 2. Described subset: tumor region T2, inferior pole. These receptor sequences come from a man aged 35 to 55 with primary liver carcinoma and hepatitis B virus infection.

V and J are TRBV10-3 and TRBJ2-3; 10 bases agree with TRBD2. The CDR3 is 15 amino acids. Trimming at V came to 4 bases and at J to 7 bases, leaving 8 bases not matched to a gene. Germline V gives CDR1 ENHRY, CDR2 SYGVKD. CDR3 in DNA: TGTGCCATCAGTGCTGGGACTAGCGAGACCTATACGCAGTATTTT. As protein: CAISAGTSETYTQYF.

This sequence joins TRBV4-1 and TRBJ2-7, with D possibly being TRBD2 (7 bases). V was trimmed by 4 bases and J by 5 bases, leaving 18 bases between them. The CDR3 contains 15 residues. Germline V gene sequence: CDR1 MGHRA, CDR2 YSYEKL. The CDR3 loop reads CASSRSLGGLDEQYF. CDR3 nucleotides: TGCGCCAGCAGCCGGTCGCTCGGGGGGCTTGACGAGCAGTACTTC.

On this clonotype itself: One junction end does not reproduce the germline sequence, and a read error may be involved. This chain joins TRBV14 and TRBJ2-7; perhaps TRBD2 as D (6 bases). CDR1 SGHDN and CDR2 FVKESK come from the germline V gene. This CDR3 is 14 amino acids long. Here the CDR3 reads CASSLRSGSYDQNF. The CDR3 DNA sequence: TGTGCCAGCAGCCTTCGGAGCGGGTCCTACGATCAGAACTTC.

About this clonotype itself: One end of the junction varies from germline; a read error may be responsible. The V gene is TRBV5-1, the J gene TRBJ2-3, with D possibly being TRBD1 (5 bases). The CDR3 has 15 residues. In germline, CDR1 is SGHRS, CDR2 YFSETQ. CDR3 sequence reads: CASSLGTGHTYTQYF. Here the CDR3 DNA reads TGCGCAAGCAGCTTGGGCACAGGCCACACGTATACGCAGTATTTT.

This clonotype was recorded many times. The chain uses TRBV28 and TRBJ2-3; D is undetermined. The CDR3 length is 16 residues. The germline CDR1 and CDR2 sequences are MDHEN and SYDVKM. Trimming removed 6 bases at V and 5 bases at J, with 21 bases between. DNA of the CDR3: TGTGCCAGCAGCTCCGCAGTGACTTTCGTGGGAGATACGCAGTATTTT. Amino acid sequence: CASSSAVTFVGDTQYF.

Regarding this clonotype: An end of the junction differs from the germline gene, which may be a read error. The rearrangement uses TRBV10-1 and TRBJ2-2; possible D gene TRBD2, 6 bases. The length of the CDR3 is 15 residues. In germline, CDR1 is WNHNN, CDR2 SYGVQD (reference sequence). The CDR3 DNA reads as TGCGTCAGCAGTGATGGCGGGACGAACACCGGGGAGCTGTTTTTT. This sequence encodes CVSSDGGTNTGELFF.

Notes on this clonotype: The junction departs from germline at one end; a sequencing error may be responsible. This sequence joins TRBV11-2 and TRBJ2-1; D unresolved. The CDR3 covers 14 residues. Germline V CDR1 and CDR2: SGHAT, FQNNGV. The CDR3 loop is CTSNSAAGGNEQFF. The CDR3, as DNA: TGTACCAGCAACTCCGCCGCAGGCGGTAATGAGCAGTTCTTC.

This clonotype has a handful of counts. A much larger clone lies a single base off, so this may be a read error. This chain joins TRBV5-4 and TRBJ1-4; D possibly corresponds to TRBD1 (6 bases). CDR1 and CDR2 (germline): SGHNT, YYREEE (reference sequence). The CDR3 covers 15 residues. This CDR3 is CANSLSRGTNEKLFF. The CDR3 region has the DNA TGTGCCAACAGCTTGAGTAGGGGGACTAATGAAAAACTGTTTTTT.

V gene TRBV29-1 combines with J gene TRBJ2-7; D call uncertain. CDR1 and CDR2 (germline): SQVTM, ANQGSEA. This CDR3 contains 13 residues. The CDR3 bases are TGCAGAGCCGGAGTCCTCGGCGTCTACGAGCAGTACTTC. It yields the protein CRAGVLGVYEQYF.

This sequence joins TRBV7-3 and TRBJ2-1; 7 bases agree with TRBD1. The CDR3 is 14 amino acids. The trim removed 4 bases at V and 5 bases at J, leaving 5 bases unmatched. The germline CDR1 and CDR2 sequences are SGHTA and FQGTGA. The chain's CDR3 is CASSSQTGNNEQFF. CDR3 DNA sequence: TGTGCCAGCAGCTCCCAGACAGGGAACAATGAGCAGTTCTTC.

To note about this clonotype: One end of the junction is discordant with germline, which a read error may explain. V usage is TRBV6-5 and J usage is TRBJ2-7, with D tentatively TRBD1 or TRBD2 (5 bases each). The germline gives CDR1 MNHEY, CDR2 SVGAGI. This CDR3 is built from 14 residues. This CDR3 reads CAGSYGTHPYEQYF. DNA of the CDR3: TGTGCCGGCAGTTACGGGACCCATCCCTACGAGCAGTACTTC.

The V gene is TRBV9, the J gene TRBJ2-3; D remains ambiguous. This CDR3 is 17 amino acids long. The germline V and J ends were trimmed by 0 bases and 0 bases, with 14 bases remaining between them. Germline V gives CDR1 SGDLS, CDR2 YYNGEE. CDR3 in amino acids: CASSVEFERPSTDTQYF. The CDR3 DNA reads TGTGCCAGCAGCGTAGAATTTGAGAGACCTAGCACAGATACGCAGTATTTT.

As regards this clonotype: Relative to the germline gene, one junction end is altered; a read error may explain this. The gene calls are TRBV11-2 and TRBJ2-2; TRBD2 matches at 9 bases. Germline loops: CDR1 SGHAT, CDR2 FQNNGV. The CDR3 consists of 16 residues. CDR3 nucleotides: TGTGCCAGCAGCTTAGTGGCGCTAGCGGGAATAGGGGAGCTGTCTTTT. Its translation: CASSLVALAGIGELSF.

As for this clonotype: No conserved phenylalanine or tryptophan ends this CDR3, so it is likely a read error. The chain recombines TRBV29-1 with TRBJ2-5, with D tentatively TRBD2 (6 bases). The CDR3 extends over 12 amino acids. Germline CDR1 reads SQVTM; CDR2 reads ANQGSEA. Trimming removed 2 bases at V and 7 bases at J, with 11 bases between. CDR3 DNA sequence: TGCAGCGTTGAAACAGTCGGGGGGACCCAGTACTTA. The encoded protein is CSVETVGGTQYL.

Notes on this clonotype: The final CDR3 position lacks the conserved phenylalanine or tryptophan, pointing to a likely read error. This chain joins TRBV11-1 and TRBJ2-1; D might be TRBD2 (5 bases). The germline V and J ends were trimmed by 1 base and 8 bases, with 18 bases remaining between them. Germline V gene data show CDR1 as SGHAT and CDR2 as FQDESV (reference sequence). CDR3 size: 16 residues. CDR3 DNA sequence: TGTGCCAGCAGCTTAGGCCTCGGACTTCCCACGCATGAGCAGTTCCTC. It specifies CASSLGLGLPTHEQFL.

The chain employs TRBV11-2 and TRBJ2-7; no clear D. The germline V gene encodes CDR1 SGHAT and CDR2 FQNNGV. The CDR3 has 17 residues. The DNA for the CDR3 is TGTGTAAGCAGCTTAGACACATTTTTGTCCCTCTCCTACGAGCAGTACTTC. Its translation: CVSSLDTFLSLSYEQYF.

Comment on this clonotype: One end of the junction fails to match germline, which may point to a read error. The chain uses TRBV4-2 and TRBJ2-6; either TRBD1 or TRBD2 may fit D (5 bases each). Germline values: CDR1 LGHNA, CDR2 YNFKEQ. CDR3 size: 14 residues. CDR3 protein: CASSPETGTNALTF. CDR3 coding DNA: TGTGCAAGCAGCCCAGAAACTGGGACCAACGCCCTGACTTTC.

The chain couples TRBV6-5 to TRBJ2-7; D unclear. Trimming shortened V by 9 bases and J by 13 bases, and 22 bases separated the two germline ends. The germline CDR1 and CDR2 sequences are MNHEY and SVGAGI. The CDR3 consists of 12 residues. The CDR3 sequence is CASSAGPGRLYF. The DNA of the CDR3 is TGTGCCAGTAGTGCTGGACCGGGCAGATTATACTTC.

The sample holds a few counts of this clonotype. The CDR3 ends on some other residue instead of the conserved phenylalanine or tryptophan, so this is likely a read error. The chain recombines TRBV11-2 with TRBJ2-7, with TRBD2 identical over 15 bases. Looked up from germline, CDR1 is SGHAT and CDR2 is FQNNGV. The trim removed 2 bases at V and 4 bases at J, leaving 9 bases unmatched. This CDR3 has 18 residues. CDR3 nucleotides: TGTGCCAGCAGCTTATCGGTTGGACTAGCGGGAGGGGGATACGAGCAGTACCTC. Translation gives CASSLSVGLAGGGYEQYL.